A single sample gave rise to the 4 T cell receptor beta chains below, sequenced in a study of blood T cell repertoires in COVID-19. Data came from immunoSEQ multiplex PCR; TCRdb stores just in-frame clones and leaves some out. Of approximately 300,000 clones detected, more than 70% appear once; the ten largest clones hold 1.5% to 2%. What was sequenced was peripheral blood. The source is a woman between 45 and 65 years old with acute or convalescent COVID-19.

The chain employs TRBV5-5 and TRBJ1-2, with 9 bases fitting TRBD1. The CDR3 spans 15 residues. Germline V gene sequence: CDR1 SGHKS, CDR2 YYEKEE (reference sequence). The trim removed 0 bases at V and 7 bases at J, leaving 7 bases unmatched. The CDR3 sequence is CASSLVGTGNFGYTF. In nucleotides, the CDR3 is TGTGCCAGCAGCTTGGTCGGGACAGGGAATTTTGGCTACACCTTC. The whole variable domain, filled in from reference TRBV5-5 and TRBJ1-2, reads DAGVTQSPTHLIKTRGQQVTLRCSPISGHKSVSWYQQVLGQGPQFIFQYYEKEERGRGNFPDRFSARQFPNYSSELNVNALLLGDSALYLCASSLVGTGNFGYTFGSGTRLTVV.

This sequence joins TRBV19 and TRBJ1-5, with D possibly being TRBD1 (6 bases). Germline V gene sequence: CDR1 LNHDA, CDR2 SQIVND (reference sequence). V was shortened by 5 bases and J by 0 bases, with 14 bases between the two germline ends. There are 16 residues in the CDR3. CDR3 nucleotides: TGTGCCAGTAGTCCCCAGACAGGAGATAGCAATCAGCCCCAGCATTTT. It specifies CASSPQTGDSNQPQHF.

This sequence joins TRBV28 and TRBJ2-7, with TRBD2 matching over 9 bases. The CDR3 is made up of 15 amino acids. J lost 3 bases, V lost 4 bases, and 7 bases had no gene match. The germline gives CDR1 MDHEN, CDR2 SYDVKM. Written as DNA, the CDR3 is TGTGCCAGCAGTTCCTCGGGACTAGCCCACTACGAGCAGTACTTC. It yields the protein CASSSSGLAHYEQYF.

The CDR3 region has the DNA TGTGCCAGCAGTTACTCGGGGCTAGCGGGCGAGCAGTACTTC. It codes for CASSYSGLAGEQYF. The chain has TRBV6-5 and TRBJ2-7; 8 bases align to TRBD2. Germline CDR1 MNHEY, CDR2 SVGAGI. With 0 bases clipped from V and 6 bases from J, the junction kept 4 bases outside the gene matches. The CDR3 is 14 amino acids.